The 5 T cell receptor beta chains listed next were all sequenced from one sample in a study of blood T cell repertoires in COVID-19. Method: immunoSEQ multiplex PCR; TCRdb's copy keeps in-frame clones and lacks some. The sample includes some 240,000 clones, roughly 89% of them seen just once. Sequencing was performed on peripheral blood. Receptor source: a man aged 60 to 69 who had recovered from COVID-19.

This clone came up once. The chain joins TRBV7-9 to TRBJ1-2; D not resolved. Germline V gives CDR1 SEHNR, CDR2 FQNEAQ (reference sequence). V lost 6 bases and J lost 0, with 8 bases in between. The CDR3 is made up of 13 amino acids. CDR3 in DNA: TGTGCCAGCAGACGGGATTCTAACTATGGCTACACCTTC. Translated, it gives CASRRDSNYGYTF.

Points on this clone: The sample has other DNA sequences that encode this CDR3 too. This chain connects TRBV7-2 to TRBJ1-5; tentatively, D is TRBD1 (5 bases). Germline V gene data show CDR1 as SGHTA and CDR2 as FQGNSA. The CDR3 consists of 15 residues. Trimming shortened V by 1 base and J by 4 bases, and 11 bases separated the two germline ends. Here the CDR3 DNA reads TGTGCCAGCAGCTTAGTGTCCGGGGGTAATCAGCCCCAGCATTTT. Its translation is CASSLVSGGNQPQHF.

This clone was observed a handful of times. DNA of the CDR3: TGTGCCAGCTCCACTCCGTCCTACGAGCAGTACTTC. Translated: CASSTPSYEQYF. This sequence joins TRBV18 and TRBJ2-7; D gene unclear. V lost 6 bases and J 1 base, leaving 7 bases between the germline ends. This CDR3 contains 12 residues. Germline V gene lookup returns CDR1 KGHSH and CDR2 LQKENI.

The chain employs TRBV6-2 or TRBV6-3 and TRBJ2-2, with 7 nucleotides matching TRBD1. The CDR3 runs to 16 residues. V shed 6 bases, J shed 1 base, and the junction held 8 bases outside the gene matches. Germline V lookup: CDR1 MNHEY, CDR2 SVGEGT. CDR3 amino acids: CASSPSWTGNTGELFF. CDR3 nucleotide sequence: TGTGCCAGCAGCCCCTCCTGGACAGGGAACACCGGGGAGCTGTTTTTT.

V and J are TRBV7-2 and TRBJ2-6; 11 bases fit TRBD1. Trimming cost V 3 bases and J 3 bases; bases outside gene matches: 10. The CDR3 is 19 residues long. Germline V lookup: CDR1 SGHTA, CDR2 FQGNSA. The CDR3 loop reads CASSFSPGQGDFGANVLTF. CDR3 DNA: TGTGCCAGCAGCTTTTCCCCGGGACAGGGGGACTTTGGGGCCAACGTCCTGACTTTC.